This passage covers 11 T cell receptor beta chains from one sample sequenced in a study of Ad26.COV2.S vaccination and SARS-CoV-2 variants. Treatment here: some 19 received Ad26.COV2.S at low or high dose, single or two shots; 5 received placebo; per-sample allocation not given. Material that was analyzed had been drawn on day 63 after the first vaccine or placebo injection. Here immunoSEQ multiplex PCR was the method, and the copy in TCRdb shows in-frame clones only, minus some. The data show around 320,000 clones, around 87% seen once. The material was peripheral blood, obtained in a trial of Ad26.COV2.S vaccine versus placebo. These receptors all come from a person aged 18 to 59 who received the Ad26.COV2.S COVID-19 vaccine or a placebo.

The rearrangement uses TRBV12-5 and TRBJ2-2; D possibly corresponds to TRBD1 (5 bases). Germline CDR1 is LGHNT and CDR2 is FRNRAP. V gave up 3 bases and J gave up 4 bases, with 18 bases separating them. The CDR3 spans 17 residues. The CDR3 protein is CASGLQWGQLPTGELFF. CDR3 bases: TGTGCTAGTGGTTTACAATGGGGCCAGTTGCCCACCGGGGAGCTGTTTTTT.

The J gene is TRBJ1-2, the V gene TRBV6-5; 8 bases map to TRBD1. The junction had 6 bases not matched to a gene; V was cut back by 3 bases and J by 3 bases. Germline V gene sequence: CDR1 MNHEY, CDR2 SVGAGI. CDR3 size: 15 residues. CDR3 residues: CASSYSAGGDYGYTF. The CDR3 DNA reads TGTGCCAGCAGTTATTCTGCAGGGGGCGACTATGGCTACACCTTC.

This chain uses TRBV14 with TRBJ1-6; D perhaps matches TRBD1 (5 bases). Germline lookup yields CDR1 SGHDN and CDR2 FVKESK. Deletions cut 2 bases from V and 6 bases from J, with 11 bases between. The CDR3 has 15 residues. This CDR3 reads CASSQRGASNSPLHF. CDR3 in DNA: TGTGCCAGCAGCCAACGAGGGGCCAGTAATTCACCCCTCCACTTT.

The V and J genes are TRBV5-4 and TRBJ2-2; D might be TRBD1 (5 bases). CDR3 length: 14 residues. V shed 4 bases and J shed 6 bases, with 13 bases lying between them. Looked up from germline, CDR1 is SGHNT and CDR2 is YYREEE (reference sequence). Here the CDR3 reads CASSTTVSSGELFF. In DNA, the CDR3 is TGTGCCAGCAGCACGACAGTGAGCTCCGGGGAGCTGTTTTTT.

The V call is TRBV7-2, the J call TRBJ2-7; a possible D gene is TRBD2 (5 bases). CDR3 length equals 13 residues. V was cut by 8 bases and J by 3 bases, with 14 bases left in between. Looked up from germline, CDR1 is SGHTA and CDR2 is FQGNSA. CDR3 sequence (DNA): TGTGCCAGCTCCCGCCCCGGACTCTACGAGCAGTACTTC. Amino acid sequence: CASSRPGLYEQYF.

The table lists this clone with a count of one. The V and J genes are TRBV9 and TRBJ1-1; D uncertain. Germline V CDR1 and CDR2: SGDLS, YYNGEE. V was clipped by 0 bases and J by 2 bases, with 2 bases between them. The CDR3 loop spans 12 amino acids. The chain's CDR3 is CASSVDNTEAFF. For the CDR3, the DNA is TGTGCCAGCAGCGTAGACAACACTGAAGCTTTCTTT.

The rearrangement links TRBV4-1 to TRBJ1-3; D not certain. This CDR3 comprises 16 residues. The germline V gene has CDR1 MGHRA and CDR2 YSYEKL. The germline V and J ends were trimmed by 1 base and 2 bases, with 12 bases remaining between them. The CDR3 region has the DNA TGCGCCAGCAGCCAAGGTGATGGATTGGCTGGAAACACCATATATTTT. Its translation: CASSQGDGLAGNTIYF.

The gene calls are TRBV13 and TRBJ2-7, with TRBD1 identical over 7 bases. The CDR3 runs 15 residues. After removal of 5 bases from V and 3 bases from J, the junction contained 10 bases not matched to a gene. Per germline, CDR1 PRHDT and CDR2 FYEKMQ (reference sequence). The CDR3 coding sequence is TGTGCCAGCAGCGTAATCCGGGACAGCCTCTACGAGCAGTACTTC. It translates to CASSVIRDSLYEQYF. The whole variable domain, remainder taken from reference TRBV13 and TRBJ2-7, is AAGVIQSPRHLIKEKRETATLKCYPIPRHDTVYWYQQGPGQDPQFLISFYEKMQSDKGSIPDRFSAQQFSDYHSELNMSSLELGDSALYFCASSVIRDSLYEQYFGPGTRLTVT.

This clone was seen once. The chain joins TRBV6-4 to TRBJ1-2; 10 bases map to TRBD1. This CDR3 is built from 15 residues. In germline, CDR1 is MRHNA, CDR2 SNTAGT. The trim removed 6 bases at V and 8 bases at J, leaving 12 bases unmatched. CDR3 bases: TGTGCCAGCAGCGTCGAGACAGGGGGCGCCGGAGGCTACACCTTC. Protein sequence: CASSVETGGAGGYTF.

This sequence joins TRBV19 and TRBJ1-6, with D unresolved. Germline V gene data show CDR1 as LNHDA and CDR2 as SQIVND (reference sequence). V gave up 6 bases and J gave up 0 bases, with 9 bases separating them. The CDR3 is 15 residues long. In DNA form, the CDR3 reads TGTGCCAGTAGAGGAGGAAGCTCCTATAATTCACCCCTCCACTTT. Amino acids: CASRGGSSYNSPLHF.

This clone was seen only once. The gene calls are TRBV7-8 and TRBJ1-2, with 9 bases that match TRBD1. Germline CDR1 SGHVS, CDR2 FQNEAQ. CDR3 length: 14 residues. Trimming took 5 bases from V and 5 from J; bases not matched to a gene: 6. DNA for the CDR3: TGTGCCAGCAGCCAGCGGGACAGGGATTATGGCTACACCTTC. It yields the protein CASSQRDRDYGYTF.